Listed here are 22 T cell receptor beta chains from one sample, sequenced in a study of monozygotic twins with inflammatory bowel disease. TCRdb processed the 5' RACE reads again and assigns one entry to each CDR3 protein, with no DNA. The specimen's table records 310,000 or so distinct CDR3 sequences. Sequenced material: blood. These receptors came from a human donor with ulcerative colitis or Crohn's disease, or a healthy co-twin of an affected twin (not recorded which).

V and J are TRBV7-2 and TRBJ2-3; TCRdb indicates TRBD2, and absent DNA this call remains unverified. The CDR3 runs 13 residues. The V gene's germline CDR1 is SGHTA and CDR2 FQGNSA. CDR3 protein: CASSWRGQDTQYF.

J is TRBJ2-5 and V is TRBV7-2. The CDR3 runs to 13 residues. The germline gives CDR1 SGHTA, CDR2 FQGNSA. The CDR3 reads CASRLAGQETQYF.

This rearrangement joins TRBV5-5 to TRBJ2-3. This CDR3 contains 13 residues. Germline V gene data show CDR1 as SGHKS and CDR2 as YYEKEE (reference sequence). The CDR3 loop is CASLHLDTDTQYF.

This sequence joins TRBV7-2 and TRBJ2-7; TCRdb selects TRBD2, and the lack of DNA leaves this call unchecked. CDR3 size: 15 residues. Germline CDR1 SGHTA, CDR2 FQGNSA. CDR3 sequence reads: CASSLEVGPTYEQYF.

The genes are TRBV5-5 and TRBJ1-2; TCRdb picks TRBD1, but there is no DNA to check that call. The CDR3 sequence is 14 residues long. Germline values: CDR1 SGHKS, CDR2 YYEKEE (reference sequence). CDR3 amino acids: CASSLQGANYGYTF.

V and J are TRBV24-1 and TRBJ2-3; the D call of TRBD2 rests on TCRdb alone, since no DNA is present to check it. CDR1 is KGHDR, CDR2 SFDVKD, per germline. The CDR3 is made up of 17 amino acids. The chain's CDR3 is CATSDARTSGRTDTQYF.

This chain connects TRBV5-1 to TRBJ2-7. The CDR3 has 14 residues. Germline-derived CDR1 and CDR2 are SGHRS and YFSETQ. The CDR3: CASSLGPNTYEQYF.

The CDR3 sequence is CASSLFPTYEQYF. The V gene is TRBV14, the J gene TRBJ2-7. The CDR3 totals 13 residues. Germline loops: CDR1 SGHDN, CDR2 FVKESK. The full variable domain, completed using reference TRBV14 and TRBJ2-7, is EAGVTQFPSHSVIEKGQTVTLRCDPISGHDNLYWYRRVMGKEIKFLLHFVKESKQDESGMPNNRFLAERTGGTYSTLKVQPAELEDSGVYFCASSLFPTYEQYFGPGTRLTVT.

The chain couples TRBV2 to TRBJ2-2; TCRdb indicates TRBD1, and absent DNA this call remains unverified. This CDR3 comprises 14 residues. Germline V CDR1 and CDR2: SNHLY, FYNNEI. The CDR3 loop reads CASRAGLATGELFF.

V is TRBV24-1 and J is TRBJ2-1; the TRBD1 assignment by TCRdb is unverifiable without DNA. This CDR3 contains 15 residues. The V gene's germline CDR1 is KGHDR and CDR2 SFDVKD. CDR3 protein: CATSDPVASVNEQFF.

The chain uses TRBV5-1 and TRBJ1-1; TCRdb outputs TRBD1, but without DNA this stays unchecked. In germline, CDR1 is SGHRS, CDR2 YFSETQ. This CDR3 has 15 amino acids. CDR3 amino acids: CASSLGTGWDTEAFF.

J is TRBJ2-3 and V is TRBV12-3 or TRBV12-4; the D call from TCRdb, TRBD2, cannot be confirmed without DNA. The CDR3 consists of 15 residues. CDR3 in amino acids: CASSFSAGGTDTQYF.

This sequence joins TRBV6-5 and TRBJ2-7. In germline, CDR1 is MNHEY, CDR2 SVGAGI. The length of the CDR3 is 13 residues. This chain's CDR3 is CASSRTGLYEQYF.

The chain couples TRBV28 to TRBJ2-3; TCRdb names TRBD2, which stays unverified in the absence of DNA. This CDR3 contains 15 residues. CDR1 and CDR2 (germline): MDHEN, SYDVKM. CDR3 region: CASSLTEGGRDTQYF.

This CDR3 reads CASSLTGRVNQPQHF. The chain uses TRBV5-1 and TRBJ1-5. This CDR3 contains 15 residues. The germline V gene has CDR1 SGHRS and CDR2 YFSETQ.

The chain uses TRBV7-9 and TRBJ2-3; no DNA is available, so the TRBD1 call from TCRdb remains unchecked. Germline CDR1 is SEHNR and CDR2 is FQNEAQ (reference sequence). The length of the CDR3 is 13 residues. CDR3 region: CASSLDGGNTQYF.

This chain uses TRBV14 with TRBJ2-2; TCRdb's D call of TRBD1 is untestable without DNA. The CDR3 loop spans 14 amino acids. From germline, CDR1 is SGHDN and CDR2 FVKESK. CDR3 amino acids: CASSQVVGAGELFF.

This chain joins TRBV5-4 and TRBJ2-7; TCRdb indicates TRBD1, and absent DNA this call remains unverified. The CDR3 runs 14 residues. Germline V gives CDR1 SGHNT, CDR2 YYREEE (reference sequence). The CDR3 sequence: CASSPRLSSYEQYF. The entire variable domain, with the rest obtained from reference TRBV5-4 and TRBJ2-7, is as follows: ETGVTQSPTHLIKTRGQQVTLRCSSQSGHNTVSWYQQALGQGPQFIFQYYREEENGRGNFPPRFSGLQFPNYSSELNVNALELDDSALYLCASSPRLSSYEQYFGPGTRLTVT.

The chain employs TRBV5-1 and TRBJ2-1. Germline V gene lookup returns CDR1 SGHRS and CDR2 YFSETQ. The CDR3 has 13 residues. This chain's CDR3 is CASSSTVYNEQFF.

The rearrangement joins TRBV30 to TRBJ2-7; TCRdb designates TRBD1, a call that cannot be tested without DNA. Germline-derived CDR1 and CDR2 are GTSNPN and SVGIG (reference sequence). The CDR3 is 13 residues long. CDR3 protein: CAWSVSGQYEQYF.

The chain is built from TRBV27 and TRBJ1-1; the D gene TCRdb calls, TRBD1, cannot be checked with no DNA. Per germline, CDR1 MNHEY and CDR2 SMNVEV (reference sequence). The CDR3 is 13 amino acids. The CDR3 reads CASSLLGETEAFF.

The chain carries TRBV2 and TRBJ2-7; TCRdb returns TRBD1, unconfirmable since there is no DNA. The CDR3 is 15 amino acids. From germline, CDR1 is SNHLY and CDR2 FYNNEI. Here the CDR3 reads CASTAIAGPTYEQYF.